The present TCR beta chain was sequenced within a study of OX40 agonist ivuxolimab in advanced cancers. A note on the overall study: The costimulatory receptor OX40 (CD134) was targeted by ivuxolimab, a fully human IgG2 agonistic monoclonal antibody. Intravenous ivuxolimab was administered to patients every 2 weeks at six dose levels: 0.01, 0.1, 0.3, 1.5, 3 and 10 mg/kg. Of the approximately 50 dose-escalation patients, hepatocellular carcinoma was present in about 20, melanoma in around 15, renal cell carcinoma in 9 and head and neck cancer in 9. In the dose-escalation cohort, roughly 80% of patients were male, and the mean age was around 60 years, with a range of roughly 20 to 79. Prior anti-PD-1, anti-PD-L1 or anti-CTLA-4 therapy was permitted, and checkpoint inhibitors had been received by less than 45% of dose-escalation patients. Partial responses were achieved by three dose-escalation patients, of whom one had hepatocellular carcinoma and two had cutaneous melanoma. Peripheral TCRbeta sequencing was intended to test whether TCR sequence diversity was altered and clonal T-cell expansion was caused by ivuxolimab. The paper reports the monotherapy dose-escalation portion (N of about 50 patients) of the phase I ivuxolimab trial.

Patients with a history of autoimmune disease or receiving systemic immunosuppression were excluded from the trial. Peripheral blood for TCR sequencing was collected from all dose cohorts at baseline, on cycle 4 day 1, and on cycle 7 day 1. The samples were drawn from a first-in-human, open-label, multicenter phase I dose-escalation trial of ivuxolimab. Adults with locally advanced or metastatic melanoma, renal cell, hepatocellular, or head and neck squamous cell carcinoma were enrolled in the trial. Before TCR sequencing, CD4+ and CD8+ T cells were separately sorted from peripheral blood. Study-level results and caveats: In partial responders in the 0.1-3.0 mg/kg groups, normalized peripheral clonal expansion was found to be among the lowest, especially among CD8+ T cells. At doses from 0.1 to 3.0 mg/kg, clonal expansion was seen in both CD4+ and CD8+ blood T cells between baseline and week 6. The antigen specificity of the peripheral T cells that underwent clonal expansion was not determined. After ivuxolimab, more expanded clones were found on average in CD8+ T cells than in CD4+ T cells. Low levels of normalized T-cell clonal expansion were also seen in some patients who did not respond.

With respect to this clone: Its cognate antigen has yet to be identified. Base qualities are not recorded, but no much larger clone differs from it by a single base.

For sequencing of the TCRbeta CDR3 region, genomic DNA was extracted from the sorted cells. TCRbeta CDR3 regions were sequenced using the immunoSEQ Assay. The immuneACCESS repertoire file appears here via TCRdb, limited to in-frame rearrangements. These files lack a portion of the clones; in checked studies, under half of the deficit traces to unresolved V genes, and the cause of the others is not known. The sample table lists approximately 48,000 clones, about 80% of them with a count of one. The ten largest account for under 2.5% of the sample. The source material was CD4+ or CD8+ T cells sorted from blood, sampled in a trial of the OX40 agonist ivuxolimab. The receptor was isolated from an adult with an advanced solid tumor such as melanoma, head and neck, liver or kidney cancer.

CDR3 protein: CASSFLLEREVDEQFF. The DNA reads as follows: TGTGCCAGCAGCTTCCTTTTAGAGCGGGAGGTCGATGAGCAGTTCTTC. The chain employs TRBV5-4 and TRBJ2-1; 9 middle bases align to TRBD2. The germline V gene (reference sequence) provides CDR1 SGHNT and CDR2 YYREEE. Germline trimming amounts to 2 bases on V and 8 bases on J, with 11 as the count of junction bases outside the gene matches. The CDR3, cysteine through phenylalanine, is 16 amino acids long. The only DNA kept is the CDR3, 48 bases in frame from the first base.